A single sample gave rise to the 30 T cell receptor beta chains below, sequenced in a study of blood T cell repertoires in COVID-19. Sequencing was performed with immunoSEQ multiplex PCR; in TCRdb, only in-frame clones are kept and a portion is missing. The data show some 290,000 clones, about 86% seen once. The specimen was peripheral blood. These receptors all come from a woman aged 25-40 years with COVID-19, enrolled during active disease.

The chain uses TRBV10-3 and TRBJ2-5; 9 bases are shared with TRBD1. The V gene end was trimmed by 5 bases and the J gene end by 2 bases; junction bases not matched to a gene: 3. The length of the CDR3 is 14 residues. Per germline, CDR1 ENHRY and CDR2 SYGVKD. CDR3 nucleotides: TGTGCCATCAGTCGGGACAGGGCACAAGAGACCCAGTACTTC. Its protein product is CAISRDRAQETQYF.

The chain couples TRBV27 to TRBJ2-1, with TRBD2 matching 13 bases. The germline gives CDR1 MNHEY, CDR2 SMNVEV (reference sequence). Trimming removed 4 bases from V and 6 bases from J; junction bases left unmatched: 3. There are 15 residues in the CDR3. CDR3 in DNA: TGTGCCAGCAGTTCACGACTAGCGGGGGGCAATGAGCAGTTCTTC. Amino acids: CASSSRLAGGNEQFF.

The sample holds one count of this clone. This rearrangement joins TRBV3-1 (or the pseudogene TRBV3-2) to TRBJ2-7; D remains unclear. Germline V gene lookup returns CDR1 LGHDT and CDR2 YNNKEL (reference sequence). The CDR3 contains 12 residues. V lost 1 base to trimming and J lost 8 bases, with 9 bases between them. CDR3 residues: CASSQGYLQQYF. The CDR3 DNA reads as TGTGCCAGCAGCCAAGGCTATCTCCAGCAGTACTTC.

The chain recombines TRBV27 with TRBJ2-1; TRBD2 is a possible D gene (5 bases). The germline V gene encodes CDR1 MNHEY and CDR2 SMNVEV (reference sequence). CDR3 size: 15 residues. The V gene lost 5 bases and the J gene lost 0 bases, with 11 bases spanning the gap. CDR3 residues: CASSALALSYNEQFF. In DNA form, the CDR3 reads TGTGCCAGCAGTGCCCTAGCCCTCTCCTACAATGAGCAGTTCTTC.

V usage is TRBV9 and J usage is TRBJ2-7, with D possibly TRBD1 on 5 matching bases. V was clipped by 0 bases and J by 7 bases, with 17 bases between them. The CDR3 consists of 15 residues. Germline loops: CDR1 SGDLS, CDR2 YYNGEE. The DNA for the CDR3 is TGTGCCAGCAGCGTAGGGGGCGGCGCAATTTTTGAGCAGTACTTC. The encoded protein is CASSVGGGAIFEQYF.

The gene calls are TRBV18 and TRBJ1-6; a possible D gene is TRBD1 (6 bases). Deletions cut 1 base from V and 7 bases from J, with 11 bases between. Germline lookup yields CDR1 KGHSH and CDR2 LQKENI. This CDR3 spans 15 amino acids. CDR3 region: CASSPQGGENSPLHF. Here the CDR3 DNA reads TGTGCCAGCTCACCACAAGGGGGGGAAAATTCACCCCTCCACTTT.

The chain joins TRBV5-1 to TRBJ2-3, with 9 bases aligning to TRBD2. This CDR3 has 16 amino acids. The trim removed 4 bases at V and 2 bases at J, leaving 8 bases unmatched. CDR1 and CDR2 from the germline V gene are SGHRS and YFSETQ. The DNA of the CDR3 is TGCGCCAGCAGCCTGCGAAAGCGGGGGGACACAGATACGCAGTATTTT. Its translation is CASSLRKRGDTDTQYF.

The rearrangement links TRBV5-6 to TRBJ1-2, with D perhaps TRBD1 (6 bases). Germline V CDR1 and CDR2: SGHDT, YYEEEE. This CDR3 has 15 amino acids. Trimming took off 5 bases at V and 2 bases at J, with 16 bases between the two ends. CDR3 in DNA: TGTGCCAGCAGAGGCAGGGGTGCGGCGAACTATGGCTACACCTTC. Protein: CASRGRGAANYGYTF.

The chain joins TRBV27 to TRBJ1-5; TRBD1 matches 9 bases. The trim removed 8 bases at V and 2 bases at J, leaving 13 bases unmatched. This CDR3 contains 17 residues. The germline CDR1 and CDR2 sequences are MNHEY and SMNVEV (reference sequence). In DNA form, the CDR3 reads TGTGCCAGCCAACCGGGACAGGGAGTGGTAGGCAATCAGCCCCAGCATTTT. Encoded protein: CASQPGQGVVGNQPQHF.

This chain uses TRBV6-5 with TRBJ1-5; 7 nucleotides line up with TRBD1. This CDR3 is 14 amino acids long. J gave up 2 bases and V 6 bases, and 4 bases lay outside the gene matches. In germline, CDR1 is MNHEY, CDR2 SVGAGI. The CDR3 coding sequence is TGTGCCAGCAGCTTCGGACAGGGCAATCAGCCCCAGCATTTT. Its protein is CASSFGQGNQPQHF.

The genes are TRBV5-1 and TRBJ1-1; 7 nucleotides align to TRBD1. The CDR3 is made up of 14 amino acids. With 1 base clipped from V and 2 bases from J, the junction kept 2 bases outside the gene matches. Germline CDR1 and CDR2: SGHRS and YFSETQ. The CDR3 coding sequence is TGCGCCAGCAGCTTGACAGGGGCTAACACTGAAGCTTTCTTT. This codes for CASSLTGANTEAFF. Based on the CDR3 plus reference TRBV5-1 and TRBJ1-1, the full variable domain is KAGVTQTPRYLIKTRGQQVTLSCSPISGHRSVSWYQQTPGQGLQFLFEYFSETQRNKGNFPGRFSGRQFSNSRSEMNVSTLELGDSALYLCASSLTGANTEAFFGQGTRLTVV.

In this sample, this clone turned up many times. The chain couples TRBV18 to TRBJ1-3; 10 nucleotides align to TRBD1. The CDR3 spans 16 residues. V was clipped by 3 bases and J by 2 bases; unmatched bases: 4. From germline, CDR1 is KGHSH and CDR2 LQKENI. The CDR3 is CASSPSGTGAGNTIYF. CDR3 coding DNA: TGTGCCAGCTCACCCTCCGGGACAGGGGCTGGAAACACCATATATTTT.

This clone was counted once. The chain combines TRBV6-2 or TRBV6-3 with TRBJ2-3; D possibly corresponds to TRBD1 (6 bases). V lost 5 bases, J lost 2 bases, and 11 bases lay in between. Germline V gene sequence: CDR1 MNHEY, CDR2 SVGEGT. The CDR3 contains 14 residues. This CDR3 is CASSDRRHTDTQYF. CDR3 nucleotide sequence: TGTGCCAGCAGTGACAGGAGGCACACAGATACGCAGTATTTT.

This clone was counted once. The gene calls are TRBV10-3 and TRBJ2-5, with 7 positions matching TRBD2. There are 16 residues in the CDR3. V lost 6 bases to trimming and J lost 0 bases; unmatched junction nucleotides: 10. Germline CDR1 reads ENHRY; CDR2 reads SYGVKD. The DNA for the CDR3 is TGTGCCATCAGGGGGGAGCGGGGAGAGTACCAAGAGACCCAGTACTTC. It codes for CAIRGERGEYQETQYF.

The CDR3 DNA reads as TGTGCCAGCTCACTGACAGGGATCCGCAATGAGCAGTTCTTC. It specifies CASSLTGIRNEQFF. V is TRBV18 and J is TRBJ2-1; TRBD1 agrees at 7 bases. This CDR3 has 14 residues. CDR1 KGHSH and CDR2 LQKENI come from the germline V gene. The junction had 6 bases not matched to a gene; V was cut back by 4 bases and J by 6 bases.

The rearrangement joins TRBV4-1 to TRBJ2-7, with TRBD1 matching 8 bases. Germline V CDR1 and CDR2: MGHRA, YSYEKL. The V gene end was trimmed by 3 bases and the J gene end by 3 bases; junction bases not matched to a gene: 4. The CDR3 is 14 amino acids. The CDR3 region has the DNA TGCGCCAGCAGCCATGGACAGGGAGGCTACGAGCAGTACTTC. This sequence encodes CASSHGQGGYEQYF.

The J gene is TRBJ1-1, the V gene TRBV28; D remains unclear. Trimming took 5 bases from V and 1 from J, leaving 11 bases between them. The germline V gene encodes CDR1 MDHEN and CDR2 SYDVKM. The CDR3 spans 14 residues. CDR3 DNA: TGTGCCAGCAGTCCCCCTGAGGGGAACACTGAAGCTTTCTTT. Amino acid sequence: CASSPPEGNTEAFF.

About this clone itself: This could be a read error, since a much larger clone is one nucleotide away. The sample holds other DNA sequences that translate to the same CDR3. The rearrangement joins TRBV4-1 to TRBJ2-3, with 12 nucleotides matching TRBD2. Germline CDR1 MGHRA, CDR2 YSYEKL. The CDR3 sequence is 17 residues long. Unmatched junction bases numbered 3, after V lost 0 bases and J lost 2 bases. The CDR3 reads CASSQEPSGGVTDTQYF. The CDR3 region has the DNA TGCGCCAGCAGCCAAGAACCTAGCGGGGGGGTCACAGATACGCAGTATTTT.

This clone was seen more than once but under ten times. The chain couples TRBV28 to TRBJ2-1; weak D call: TRBD1 (5 bases). The ends were cut back, 6 bases at V and 5 bases at J, with 17 bases in the middle. This CDR3 comprises 15 residues. Germline V gives CDR1 MDHEN, CDR2 SYDVKM. CDR3 sequence: CASSLLLDTDNEQFF. The DNA of the CDR3 is TGTGCCAGCAGCTTACTACTGGACACGGACAATGAGCAGTTCTTC.

This clone appeared once. Germline and junction disagree at one end, which may indicate a read error. This chain connects TRBV6-6 to TRBJ2-2; D is unresolved. The germline V gene encodes CDR1 MNHNY and CDR2 SVGAGI (reference sequence). The CDR3 is 11 residues long. The chain's CDR3 is CASRNTGELFF. The DNA of the CDR3 is TGTGCCAGCAGAAACACGGGGGAGCTGTTTTTT.

The V gene is TRBV10-2, the J gene TRBJ1-1; D remains ambiguous. Germline V gives CDR1 WSHSY, CDR2 SAAADI. With 5 bases removed from V and 1 base from J, the gap between germline ends came to 8 bases. The CDR3 loop spans 13 amino acids. The CDR3 DNA follows: TGCGCCAGCAGTACTCTAAGGAACACTGAAGCTTTCTTT. This gives the protein CASSTLRNTEAFF.

The chain joins TRBV5-4 to TRBJ2-3; 8 bases are a match to TRBD2. Germline loops: CDR1 SGHNT, CDR2 YYREEE (reference sequence). This CDR3 contains 14 residues. Trimming cost V 4 bases and J 4 bases; bases outside gene matches: 5. The CDR3 nucleotides read TGTGCCAGCAGCGTCGGGGGGGTCGCAGATACGCAGTATTTT. Protein: CASSVGGVADTQYF.

J is TRBJ1-1 and V is TRBV18; no definite D call. Trimming shortened V by 6 bases and J by 3 bases, and 11 bases separated the two germline ends. Germline CDR1 and CDR2: KGHSH and LQKENI. This CDR3 is 13 amino acids long. The CDR3 loop reads CASSPGVHTEAFF. DNA for the CDR3: TGTGCCAGCTCCCCCGGAGTTCACACTGAAGCTTTCTTT.

The genes are TRBV19 and TRBJ2-3; maybe TRBD2 (5 bases). The CDR3 contains 15 residues. Germline CDR1 and CDR2: LNHDA and SQIVND (reference sequence). Trimming took off 1 base at V and 0 bases at J, with 8 bases between the two ends. DNA for the CDR3: TGTGCCAGTAGTATAGGACTATCTAGCACAGATACGCAGTATTTT. This encodes CASSIGLSSTDTQYF.

This chain uses TRBV18 with TRBJ2-1; TRBD2 is a possible D gene (6 bases). The CDR3 is 15 residues long. The V end lost 4 bases, the J end lost 9 bases, and 19 bases lay between the germline ends. Germline lookup yields CDR1 KGHSH and CDR2 LQKENI. DNA of the CDR3: TGTGCCAGCTCACAGACTAGTCAGTCGTCGGTTGAGCAGTTCTTC. This gives the protein CASSQTSQSSVEQFF.

The chain recombines TRBV18 with TRBJ1-5; D not resolved. V lost 4 bases to trimming and J lost 1 base, with 11 bases between them. There are 15 residues in the CDR3. Germline assignment: CDR1 KGHSH and CDR2 LQKENI. CDR3 nucleotides: TGTGCCAGCTCACGTCGCGGGAGCAGCAATCAGCCCCAGCATTTT. Protein sequence: CASSRRGSSNQPQHF.

V gene TRBV7-9 combines with J gene TRBJ2-1; 9 bases map to TRBD2. From germline, CDR1 is SEHNR and CDR2 FQNEAQ (reference sequence). The CDR3 contains 17 residues. Unmatched junction bases numbered 13, after V lost 1 base and J lost 9 bases. CDR3 DNA: TGTGCCAGCAGCTTAGTCCCCCTAGCGGGGAAGCAGGGTGAGCAGTTCTTC. Translation gives CASSLVPLAGKQGEQFF.

The rearrangement joins TRBV7-9 to TRBJ2-7; D uncertain. The germline V and J ends were trimmed by 4 bases and 2 bases, with 15 bases remaining between them. Germline CDR1 is SEHNR and CDR2 is FQNEAQ (reference sequence). The CDR3 has 15 residues. Here the CDR3 DNA reads TGTGCCAGCAGCTCCCCATTAATAGTGCCCTACGAGCAGTACTTC. It codes for CASSSPLIVPYEQYF.

This chain joins TRBV5-1 and TRBJ2-1; 8 nucleotides align to TRBD2. V was clipped by 2 bases and J by 4 bases; unmatched bases: 5. Germline values: CDR1 SGHRS, CDR2 YFSETQ. This CDR3 contains 15 residues. CDR3 residues: CASSLSGGPYNEQFF. The CDR3 coding sequence is TGCGCCAGCAGCTTATCGGGGGGGCCGTACAATGAGCAGTTCTTC. Looking up the rest from reference TRBV5-1 and TRBJ2-1 gives the full variable domain: KAGVTQTPRYLIKTRGQQVTLSCSPISGHRSVSWYQQTPGQGLQFLFEYFSETQRNKGNFPGRFSGRQFSNSRSEMNVSTLELGDSALYLCASSLSGGPYNEQFFGPGTRLTVL.

This sequence joins TRBV5-1 and TRBJ2-3, with D possibly matching TRBD2 (6 bases). This CDR3 comprises 15 residues. Germline CDR1 is SGHRS and CDR2 is YFSETQ. Trimming removed 0 bases from V and 3 bases from J, with 11 bases in between. This CDR3 is CASSLEGGVTDTQYF. The CDR3 nucleotides are TGCGCCAGCAGCTTGGAAGGAGGGGTAACAGATACGCAGTATTTT.